Each of the 22 T cell receptor beta chains below was sequenced from the same sample in a study of blood T cell repertoires in COVID-19. Sequencing used immunoSEQ multiplex PCR; TCRdb keeps in-frame clones, though not all of them. The table has some 40,000 clones, about 85% seen once. Sequencing was done on a sample of peripheral blood. These receptors all come from a woman at least 80 years old with acute or convalescent COVID-19.

V gene TRBV2 combines with J gene TRBJ2-7, with TRBD2 matching over 9 bases. In germline, CDR1 is SNHLY, CDR2 FYNNEI. V shed 6 bases and J 5 bases; nucleotides not matched to a gene: 14. CDR3 length: 16 amino acids. The CDR3 DNA reads as TGTGCCAGCAGCGCTGTAATGCGGGAGGGCCGCAACGAGCAGTACTTC. This encodes CASSAVMREGRNEQYF.

This chain connects TRBV2 to TRBJ1-2, with 7 bases that match TRBD1. CDR3 size: 13 residues. V was pared by 9 bases and J by 2 bases, with 6 bases of the junction left unmatched. In germline, CDR1 is SNHLY, CDR2 FYNNEI. CDR3 region: CASHGTANYGYTF. In DNA, the CDR3 is TGTGCCAGTCATGGGACAGCAAACTATGGCTACACCTTC.

This clone occurred once. The chain links TRBV23-1 to TRBJ2-1, with D possibly being TRBD2 (6 bases). TRBV23-1 is given ORF status, its function remaining uncertain. Trimming stripped 0 bases from V and 4 bases from J, with 13 bases between. The CDR3 runs to 16 residues. The CDR3 protein is CASSQSMGGGYNEQFF. As DNA, the CDR3 is TGCGCCAGCAGTCAATCAATGGGAGGAGGGTACAATGAGCAGTTCTTC.

V usage is TRBV18 and J usage is TRBJ2-3; D remains unclear. The CDR3 consists of 16 residues. Trimming removed 6 bases from V and 0 bases from J, with 16 bases in between. CDR1 and CDR2 from the germline V gene are KGHSH and LQKENI. The CDR3 DNA sequence: TGTGCCAGCTCTGTTTTGCAGCGTACTAGCACAGATACGCAGTATTTT. Residues: CASSVLQRTSTDTQYF.

The chain employs TRBV18 and TRBJ2-7; tentative D call: TRBD2 (5 bases). The CDR3 consists of 15 residues. CDR1 is KGHSH and CDR2 is LQKENI in the germline V gene. The V and J ends lost 2 bases and 9 bases respectively, with 20 bases between them. CDR3 DNA: TGTGCCAGCTCACCATTTACCCGGGGAGAGGTGGGGCAGTACTTC. Translating gives CASSPFTRGEVGQYF.

The V gene is TRBV7-9, the J gene TRBJ1-1; 12 positions agree with TRBD1. Germline values: CDR1 SEHNR, CDR2 FQNEAQ (reference sequence). Losses at the gene ends were 9 bases for V and 3 bases for J; bases not matched to a gene: 11. CDR3 length: 16 residues. In DNA, the CDR3 is TGTGCCAGTCGGGTGGGACAGGGGGCCGGGGACACTGAAGCTTTCTTT. Protein sequence: CASRVGQGAGDTEAFF.

The chain joins TRBV11-2 to TRBJ2-7; TRBD2 aligns across 9 bases. Germline V gene sequence: CDR1 SGHAT, CDR2 FQNNGV. The J segment lost 3 bases and the V segment lost 6 bases, leaving 3 bases of the junction unmatched. The CDR3 consists of 13 residues. The CDR3 here is CASRVSGSYEQYF. CDR3 DNA: TGTGCCAGCAGAGTTAGCGGGAGCTACGAGCAGTACTTC.

The rearrangement uses TRBV24-1 and TRBJ2-1, with D possibly matching TRBD1 (6 bases). The germline V gene has CDR1 KGHDR and CDR2 SFDVKD. The CDR3 runs 14 residues. V shed 0 bases and J shed 7 bases, with 9 bases lying between them. The chain's CDR3 is CATSDLRRGNEQFF. CDR3 coding DNA: TGTGCCACCAGTGATTTGAGAAGGGGGAATGAGCAGTTCTTC.

The V and J genes are TRBV19 and TRBJ1-2; D possibly corresponds to TRBD1 (6 bases). The CDR3 runs 15 residues. Germline CDR1 and CDR2: LNHDA and SQIVND (reference sequence). The V and J ends lost 3 bases and 5 bases respectively, with 16 bases between them. CDR3 amino acids: CASSIGAQGLYGYTF. As DNA, the CDR3 is TGTGCCAGTAGTATCGGCGCACAGGGATTATATGGCTACACCTTC.

The chain carries TRBV19 and TRBJ2-7; 7 nucleotides line up with TRBD2. CDR3 length equals 16 residues. V shed 4 bases and J 4 bases; nucleotides not matched to a gene: 13. Per germline, CDR1 LNHDA and CDR2 SQIVND (reference sequence). CDR3 sequence reads: CASSTETAGRGYEQYF. For the CDR3, the DNA is TGTGCCAGTAGTACTGAGACAGCGGGAAGGGGTTACGAGCAGTACTTC.

A few counts support this clone. The gene calls are TRBV18 and TRBJ1-1; D gene ambiguous. Germline CDR1 and CDR2: KGHSH and LQKENI. V was pared by 0 bases and J by 1 base, with 12 bases between. The CDR3 covers 16 residues. The CDR3 sequence is CASSPPGRGENTEAFF. In DNA, the CDR3 is TGTGCCAGCTCACCACCTGGGAGAGGAGAGAACACTGAAGCTTTCTTT.

The chain combines TRBV29-1 with TRBJ2-1, with 14 bases lining up with TRBD2. Germline values: CDR1 SQVTM, CDR2 ANQGSEA. The J segment lost 7 bases and the V segment lost 6 bases, leaving 5 bases of the junction unmatched. This CDR3 spans 14 amino acids. CDR3 loop: CSVATSGRGNEQFF. For the CDR3, the DNA is TGCAGCGTGGCGACTAGCGGGAGGGGTAATGAGCAGTTCTTC.

This clone was seen a few times. The chain is built from TRBV2 and TRBJ2-7; possible D gene TRBD2, 6 bases. CDR3 length: 12 residues. The germline gives CDR1 SNHLY, CDR2 FYNNEI. V lost 7 bases to trimming and J lost 2 bases, with 9 bases between them. The CDR3 protein is CASTTGAYEQYF. The CDR3 DNA is TGTGCCAGCACAACGGGGGCCTACGAGCAGTACTTC. Looking up the rest from reference TRBV2 and TRBJ2-7 gives the full variable domain: EPEVTQTPSHQVTQMGQEVILRCVPISNHLYFYWYRQILGQKVEFLVSFYNNEISEKSEIFDDQFSVERPDGSNFTLKIRSTKLEDSAMYFCASTTGAYEQYFGPGTRLTVT.

The rearrangement links TRBV30 to TRBJ2-2; 7 positions agree with TRBD1. CDR1 is GTSNPN, CDR2 SVGIG, per germline (reference sequence). The CDR3 length is 14 residues. Trimming removed 5 bases from V and 2 bases from J; junction bases left unmatched: 5. The CDR3 reads CAWQWTGNTGELFF. Written as DNA, the CDR3 is TGTGCCTGGCAATGGACAGGCAACACCGGGGAGCTGTTTTTT.

The rearrangement uses TRBV13 and TRBJ2-7, with TRBD1 matching 10 bases. Germline V CDR1 and CDR2: PRHDT, FYEKMQ (reference sequence). With V trimmed by 8 bases and J by 6 bases, 7 bases remained unmatched. This CDR3 is 13 amino acids long. The CDR3 region has the DNA TGTGCCAGCGCGGGACAGGGGTCGAGCGAGCAGTACTTC. It encodes CASAGQGSSEQYF.

There are a few counts of this clone. The gene calls are TRBV7-2 and TRBJ2-7; D perhaps matches TRBD1 (6 bases). V gave up 1 base and J gave up 5 bases, with 21 bases separating them. Germline V gene sequence: CDR1 SGHTA, CDR2 FQGNSA. The CDR3 runs 17 residues. The CDR3: CASSLVFRQESSHEQYF. The CDR3 nucleotides read TGTGCCAGCAGCTTAGTCTTTAGACAGGAATCTTCCCACGAGCAGTACTTC.

This clone came up once. The genes are TRBV15 and TRBJ2-1; TRBD2 agrees at 7 bases. V shed 0 bases, J shed 9 bases, and the junction held 8 bases outside the gene matches. The CDR3 totals 15 residues. Germline V gene sequence: CDR1 LNHNV, CDR2 YYDKDF (reference sequence). This chain's CDR3 is CATSRDRSTGGEQFF. The CDR3 DNA sequence: TGTGCCACCAGCAGAGATCGGAGTACGGGAGGTGAGCAGTTCTTC.

The V gene is TRBV10-3, the J gene TRBJ2-3, with 10 nucleotides matching TRBD2. This CDR3 has 16 amino acids. Germline CDR1 reads ENHRY; CDR2 reads SYGVKD. The J segment lost 0 bases and the V segment lost 6 bases, leaving 6 bases of the junction unmatched. This CDR3 is CAISDRTSGSTDTQYF. In DNA form, the CDR3 reads TGTGCCATCAGCGATCGGACTAGCGGAAGCACAGATACGCAGTATTTT.

This chain uses TRBV9 with TRBJ2-7; 7 bases align to TRBD2. CDR3 length: 14 residues. Germline-derived CDR1 and CDR2 are SGDLS and YYNGEE. The V segment lost 0 bases and the J segment 2 bases; nucleotides outside the gene matches: 2. The DNA for the CDR3 is TGTGCCAGCAGCGTAGCTGGGACTACCTACGAGCAGTACTTC. Its translation: CASSVAGTTYEQYF.

The rearrangement joins TRBV10-3 to TRBJ1-2, with 7 bases lining up with TRBD1. J gave up 0 bases and V 8 bases, and 3 bases lay outside the gene matches. CDR1 and CDR2 from the germline V gene are ENHRY and SYGVKD. The CDR3 is 13 amino acids. CDR3 loop: CAIQGGPNYGYTF. CDR3 in DNA: TGTGCCATCCAGGGGGGACCTAACTATGGCTACACCTTC.

The chain combines TRBV30 with TRBJ2-4; TRBD2 might be the D (6 bases). Trimming took off 1 base at V and 0 bases at J, with 7 bases between the two ends. Germline loops: CDR1 GTSNPN, CDR2 SVGIG (reference sequence). The CDR3 is made up of 14 amino acids. The CDR3 region is CAWSEGLAKNIQYF. The CDR3 nucleotides are TGTGCCTGGAGTGAGGGACTAGCCAAAAACATTCAGTACTTC.

V gene TRBV6-2 or TRBV6-3 combines with J gene TRBJ2-1; the D is unclear. Germline V gene sequence: CDR1 MNHEY, CDR2 SVGEGT. V was pared by 4 bases and J by 3 bases, with 4 bases between. The CDR3 is 12 residues long. For the CDR3, the DNA is TGTGCCAGCAGTTTAATCTACAATGAGCAGTTCTTC. Protein product: CASSLIYNEQFF.